This T cell receptor beta chain was identified during a study of T cells in localized non-small cell lung cancer (dated by TCRdb to 2020 to 2022). The study in broad terms: The study examined T cell repertoires in roughly 240 patients with early-stage NSCLC and compared tumors with uninvolved tumor-adjacent lungs. The cohort was made up of around 240 treatment-naive NSCLC patients whose localized lung tumors had been resected. A mean age of approximately 70 years was recorded for the NSCLC patients, of whom around 120 were male and about a hundred were female.

V is cut by 7 bases and J by 0 bases, and the space between the germline ends is 16 bases. The CDR3 contains 15 residues, cysteine and phenylalanine counted. The CDR3 DNA has 45 bases and is translated from base 1. Sequences MDHEN (CDR1) and SYDVKM (CDR2) are obtained from the germline V gene. At diagnosis, peripheral blood, uninvolved tumor-adjacent lung and tumor were collected and were preserved as a mix of fresh-frozen and FFPE material. For TCR repertoire profiling, the blood samples were analyzed as peripheral blood mononuclear cells. General findings and caveats noted by the study authors: Because multi-region sequencing of the tumors was not done, intratumor heterogeneity could not be ruled out. Uninvolved tumor-adjacent lung showed the highest T cell clonality, higher than tumor, which suggests more focused antigenic responses in the uninvolved tumor-adjacent lung. A median of 57 of the top 100 tumor clones were detected in paired uninvolved adjacent lung, and some 30 of these tumor clones were also found among the top 100 clones of the paired uninvolved adjacent lung. Higher T cell density in blood was associated with longer overall survival, whereas higher clonality in adjacent lung was associated with shorter survival. Because the study design was exploratory, TCR variables were selected using unadjusted p-values without false-discovery rate correction.

In regard to this clone: Its antigen has not been determined. The sample holds no much larger clone one base away, and base qualities are not on file.

The immunoSEQ Assay was used to sequence TCR beta CDR3 regions from DNA. As for the authors' bioinformatics: To compute T cell density, TCR beta template counts were normalized to usable DNA, which was estimated by amplifying housekeeping genes. Richness was estimated using the preseqR package, with extrapolation to 400,000 templates for PBMC samples and to 120,000 templates for tissue samples. Clonality was defined as one minus Pielou's evenness. Tissue-enriched TCRs were identified by differential abundance testing using productive amino-acid clonotypes, minimum total count 5 and alpha 0.1. Repertoire overlap between compartments was quantified with the Jaccard Index and Morisita Overlap Index. GLIPH grouped TCR beta CDR3s together with public tetramer-defined viral CDR3s, and a viral motif had to include at least three viral sequences and show V-gene enrichment. Sourced from immuneACCESS, this table was stored by TCRdb with only in-frame sequences that have V and J called. A share of the clones is absent; for the studies checked, an unresolved V gene accounts for under half, and the remainder has no known explanation. That table gives V, J and clone size, and the DNA gave D and trimming. Counted in this sample were 10,000 to 13,000 clones; around 79% of them appeared once. The biggest ten clones account for about a third of the sample.

The chain joins TRBV28 to TRBJ2-7; no D gene can be assigned with confidence. The source is a male donor at least 60 years old with stage I lung adenocarcinoma. Sequencing used peripheral blood, obtained before any cancer treatment. The CDR3 protein is CASTDGGASSYEQYF. The base sequence is TGTGCCAGCACCGACGGTGGCGCAAGCTCCTACGAGCAGTACTTC. Full variable domain (CDR3 extended with the reference TRBV28 and TRBJ2-7 proteins): DVKVTQSSRYLVKRTGEKVFLECVQDMDHENMFWYRQDPGLGLRLIYFSYDVKMKEKGDIPEGYSVSREKKERFSLILESASTNQTSMYLCASTDGGASSYEQYFGPGTRLTVT.